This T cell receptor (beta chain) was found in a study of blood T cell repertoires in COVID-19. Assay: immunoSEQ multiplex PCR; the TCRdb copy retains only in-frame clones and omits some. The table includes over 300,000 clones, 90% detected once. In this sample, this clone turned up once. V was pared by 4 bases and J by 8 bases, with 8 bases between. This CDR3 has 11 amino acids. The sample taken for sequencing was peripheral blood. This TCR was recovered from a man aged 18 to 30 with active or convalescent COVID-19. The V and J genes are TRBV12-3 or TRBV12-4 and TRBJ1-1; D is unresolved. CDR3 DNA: TGTGCCAGCAGTTCGCGAAGAGAAGCTTTCTTT. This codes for CASSSRREAFF.